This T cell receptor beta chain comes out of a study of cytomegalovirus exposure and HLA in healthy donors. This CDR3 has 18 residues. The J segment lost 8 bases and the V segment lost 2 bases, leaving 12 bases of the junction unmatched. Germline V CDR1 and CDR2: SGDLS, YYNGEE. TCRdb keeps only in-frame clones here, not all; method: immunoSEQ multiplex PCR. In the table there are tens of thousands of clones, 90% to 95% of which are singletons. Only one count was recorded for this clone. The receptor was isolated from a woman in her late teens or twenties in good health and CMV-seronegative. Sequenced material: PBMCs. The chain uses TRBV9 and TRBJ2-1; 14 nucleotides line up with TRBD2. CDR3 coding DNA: TGTGCCAGCAGCGTTAGCATACGGGGACTAGCGGGAGTCGATGAGCAGTTCTTC. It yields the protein CASSVSIRGLAGVDEQFF.